Listed below are T cell receptor beta chains from one sample, sequenced in a study of blood T cell repertoires in COVID-19. Libraries were prepared by immunoSEQ multiplex PCR; TCRdb keeps only in-frame clonotypes and omits some of them. Of a few hundred thousand clones in the sample, approximately 90% are singletons; the top ten hold 3.5% to 5%. Sample: PBMCs or T cells enriched from blood (not recorded which). These receptors all stem from a woman in her 30s who had recovered from COVID-19. Both conserved end residues are part of each CDR3. A D gene is named only where the DNA matches it firmly. Clone size is stated in some rows and not others, as once, few, many or a class when expanded.

abundance	v_gene	j_gene	d_gene	CDR3aa	CDR3nt
.	TRBV19	TRBJ2-1	TRBD2	CASSLYQTSGRVQQFF	TGTGCCAGTAGTCTCTACCAGACTAGCGGGAGAGTACAGCAGTTCTTC
.	TRBV27	TRBJ2-7	TRBD1	CASSRGTGGEQYF	TGTGCCAGCAGTCGTGGGACAGGGGGCGAGCAGTACTTC
.	TRBV7-9	TRBJ2-2	.	CASSLSASGELFF	TGTGCCAGCAGCTTAAGTGCGTCCGGGGAGCTGTTTTTT
.	TRBV4-3	TRBJ1-5	.	CASSLSGGPNSNQPQHF	TGCGCCAGCAGCCTAAGTGGTGGGCCCAATAGCAATCAGCCCCAGCATTTT
.	TRBV6-4	TRBJ1-2	.	CASSEGVEGKRHGYTF	TGTGCCAGCAGTGAGGGGGTGGAGGGGAAAAGACATGGCTACACCTTC
.	TRBV7-2	TRBJ2-7	.	CASSDTGTYYEQYF	TGTGCCAGCAGCGATACTGGGACTTATTACGAGCAGTACTTC
.	TRBV28	TRBJ1-5	.	CASRGEGNQPQHF	TGTGCCAGCAGGGGAGAGGGCAATCAGCCCCAGCATTTT
.	TRBV7-9	TRBJ1-4	.	CASSPKRGKLFF	TGTGCCAGCAGCCCGAAACGGGGAAAACTGTTTTTT
.	TRBV18	TRBJ1-1	TRBD1	CASSYGQGSSNTEAFF	TGTGCCAGCTCATATGGACAGGGATCGAGCAACACTGAAGCTTTCTTT
.	TRBV19	TRBJ2-1	TRBD2	CAVAGGAYNEQFF	TGTGCCGTAGCGGGAGGTGCCTACAATGAGCAGTTCTTC
few	TRBV28	TRBJ1-5	.	CASTLARGGNQPQHF	TGTGCCAGCACTCTTGCACGGGGTGGCAATCAGCCCCAGCATTTT
.	TRBV19	TRBJ1-1	TRBD1	CASRVGTAISNTEAFF	TGTGCCAGTCGGGTGGGGACAGCAATATCGAACACTGAAGCTTTCTTT